This T cell receptor beta chain was recorded in a study of vaccination effects on CD4 cells after COVID-19. Using immunoSEQ multiplex PCR, the repertoire was profiled, and TCRdb retains in-frame clones only, with some absent. The sample has about 41,000 clones, 55% to 75% seen once. The CDR3 length is 12 residues. Trimming removed 6 bases at V and 4 bases at J, with 10 bases between. Antigen-specific CD4+ T cells expanded by the ViraFEST assay with viral peptide pools were then sequenced. Isolating CD4+ T cells followed less than 11 days of culture. Vaccine recipients lacked prior SARS-CoV-2 infection and had negative nucleocapsid antibodies. Cultures used about 2 million PBMC per well, approximately 10 IU/ml IL-2 and about 10 ug/ml peptides. Half the medium was swapped for IL-2 medium on days 3 and 7. Study-wide results and caveats: The study got few convalescent patients and did not collect any early post-infection timepoints. Substantial clonal contraction characterized both infection- and vaccine-induced clones late after vaccination.

In regard to this clone: Its antigen is not known.

The gene calls are TRBV12-3 or TRBV12-4 and TRBJ2-7, with TRBD2 as a possible D gene (6 bases). The sequence derives from a human donor who received a COVID-19 vaccine. Sequences were derived from CD4+ T cells from PBMCs cultured with HCoV-OC43 spike peptides, sampled before COVID-19 vaccination. The subset: HCoV-OC43 spike overlapping peptide pool stimulation. CDR3 coding DNA: TGTGCCAGCAGGACTGGAGGGTACGAGCAGTACTTC. This encodes CASRTGGYEQYF.